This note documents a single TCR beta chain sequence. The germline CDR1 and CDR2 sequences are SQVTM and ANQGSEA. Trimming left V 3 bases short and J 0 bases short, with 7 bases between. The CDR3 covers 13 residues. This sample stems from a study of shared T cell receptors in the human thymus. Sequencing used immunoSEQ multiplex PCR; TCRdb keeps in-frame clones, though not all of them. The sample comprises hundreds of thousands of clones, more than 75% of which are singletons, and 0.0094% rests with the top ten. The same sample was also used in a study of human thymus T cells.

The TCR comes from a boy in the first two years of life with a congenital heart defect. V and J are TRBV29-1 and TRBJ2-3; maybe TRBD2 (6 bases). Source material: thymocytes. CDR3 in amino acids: CSVDGGSTDTQYF. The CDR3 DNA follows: TGCAGCGTTGATGGGGGGAGCACAGATACGCAGTATTTT.